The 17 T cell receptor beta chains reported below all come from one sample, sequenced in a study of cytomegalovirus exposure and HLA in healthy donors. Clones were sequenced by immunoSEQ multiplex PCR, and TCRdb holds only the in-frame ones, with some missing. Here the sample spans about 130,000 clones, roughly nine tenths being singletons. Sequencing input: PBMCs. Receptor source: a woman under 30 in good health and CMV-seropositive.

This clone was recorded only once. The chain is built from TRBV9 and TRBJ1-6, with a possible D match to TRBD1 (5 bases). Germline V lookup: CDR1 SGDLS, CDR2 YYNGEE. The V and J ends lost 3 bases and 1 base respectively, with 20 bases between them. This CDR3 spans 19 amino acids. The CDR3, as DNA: TGTGCCAGCAGCGAGGATCGATCGGGGGGAAGGTCCTATAATTCACCCCTCCACTTT. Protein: CASSEDRSGGRSYNSPLHF.

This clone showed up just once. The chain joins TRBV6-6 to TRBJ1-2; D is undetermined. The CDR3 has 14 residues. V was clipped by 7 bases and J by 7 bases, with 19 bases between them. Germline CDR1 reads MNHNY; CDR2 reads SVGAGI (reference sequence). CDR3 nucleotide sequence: TGTGCCAGCACCGAGACGGCGGTCGGTAGTGGCTACACCTTC. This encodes CASTETAVGSGYTF.

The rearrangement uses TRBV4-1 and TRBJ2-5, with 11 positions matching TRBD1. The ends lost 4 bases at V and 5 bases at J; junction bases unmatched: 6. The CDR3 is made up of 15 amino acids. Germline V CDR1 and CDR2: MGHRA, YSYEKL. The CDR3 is CASSPRDRGVETQYF. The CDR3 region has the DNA TGCGCCAGCAGCCCCCGGGACAGGGGGGTTGAGACCCAGTACTTC.

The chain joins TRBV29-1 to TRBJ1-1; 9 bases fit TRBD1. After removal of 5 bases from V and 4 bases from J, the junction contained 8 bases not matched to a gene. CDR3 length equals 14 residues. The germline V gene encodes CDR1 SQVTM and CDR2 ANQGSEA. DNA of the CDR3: TGCAGCGTTAAGATCGGGACAGGGATCACTGAAGCTTTCTTT. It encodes CSVKIGTGITEAFF.

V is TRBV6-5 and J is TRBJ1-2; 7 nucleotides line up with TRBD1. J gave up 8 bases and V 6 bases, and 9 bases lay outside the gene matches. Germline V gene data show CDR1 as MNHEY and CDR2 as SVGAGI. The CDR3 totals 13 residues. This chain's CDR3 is CASRLGQDGGYTF. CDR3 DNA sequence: TGTGCCAGCAGACTTGGACAGGATGGCGGCTACACCTTC.

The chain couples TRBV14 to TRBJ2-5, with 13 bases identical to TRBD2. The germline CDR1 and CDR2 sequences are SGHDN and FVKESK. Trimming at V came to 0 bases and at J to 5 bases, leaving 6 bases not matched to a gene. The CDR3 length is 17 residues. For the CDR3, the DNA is TGTGCCAGCAGCCAAGAACTAGCGGGGGGGCCGGGTGAGACCCAGTACTTC. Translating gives CASSQELAGGPGETQYF.

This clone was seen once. CDR3 protein: CASRRTVRGIYEQYF. The DNA for the CDR3 is TGTGCCAGCAGAAGGACCGTCCGGGGGATTTACGAGCAGTACTTC. The chain couples TRBV6-1 to TRBJ2-7; the D gene is possibly TRBD2 (6 bases). The germline V and J ends were trimmed by 6 bases and 4 bases, with 19 bases remaining between them. Looked up from germline, CDR1 is MNHNS and CDR2 is SASEGT. CDR3 size: 15 residues.

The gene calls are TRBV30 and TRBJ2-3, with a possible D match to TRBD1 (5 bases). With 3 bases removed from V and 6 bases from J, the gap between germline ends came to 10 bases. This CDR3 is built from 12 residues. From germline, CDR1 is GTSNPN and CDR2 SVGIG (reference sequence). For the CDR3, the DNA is TGTGCCTGGAGACAGGACGGGGATACGCAGTATTTT. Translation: CAWRQDGDTQYF.

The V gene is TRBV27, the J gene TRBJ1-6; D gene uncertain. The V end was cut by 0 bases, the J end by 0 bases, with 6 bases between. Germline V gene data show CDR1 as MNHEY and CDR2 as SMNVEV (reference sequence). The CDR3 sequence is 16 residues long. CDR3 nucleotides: TGTGCCAGCAGTTTATCAGGGAGCTCCTATAATTCACCCCTCCACTTT. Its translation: CASSLSGSSYNSPLHF.

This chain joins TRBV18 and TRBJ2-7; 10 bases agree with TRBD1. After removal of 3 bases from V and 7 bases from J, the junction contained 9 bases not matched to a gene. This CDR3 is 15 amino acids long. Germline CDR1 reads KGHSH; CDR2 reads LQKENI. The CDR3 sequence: CASSPFRQGAREQYF. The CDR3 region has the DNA TGTGCCAGCTCACCGTTCAGACAGGGGGCCAGGGAGCAGTACTTC.

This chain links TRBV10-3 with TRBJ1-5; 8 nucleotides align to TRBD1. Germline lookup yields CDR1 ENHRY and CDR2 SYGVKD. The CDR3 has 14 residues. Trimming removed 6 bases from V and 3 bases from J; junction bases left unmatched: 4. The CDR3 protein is CAISMDRDNQPQHF. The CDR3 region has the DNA TGTGCCATCAGCATGGACAGGGACAATCAGCCCCAGCATTTT.

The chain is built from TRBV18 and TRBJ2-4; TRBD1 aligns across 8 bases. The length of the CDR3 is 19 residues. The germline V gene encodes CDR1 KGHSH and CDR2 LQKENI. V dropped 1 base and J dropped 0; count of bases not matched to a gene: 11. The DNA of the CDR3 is TGTGCCAGCTCACCACGACCACAGGGGGTGGGACTAGCCAAAAACATTCAGTACTTC. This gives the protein CASSPRPQGVGLAKNIQYF.

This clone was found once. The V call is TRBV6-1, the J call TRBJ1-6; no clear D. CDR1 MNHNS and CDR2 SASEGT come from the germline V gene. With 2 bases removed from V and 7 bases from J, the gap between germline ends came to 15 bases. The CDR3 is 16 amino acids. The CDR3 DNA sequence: TGTGCCAGCAGTGAAAACCGCAGAACCTCAAATTCACCCCTCCACTTT. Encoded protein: CASSENRRTSNSPLHF.

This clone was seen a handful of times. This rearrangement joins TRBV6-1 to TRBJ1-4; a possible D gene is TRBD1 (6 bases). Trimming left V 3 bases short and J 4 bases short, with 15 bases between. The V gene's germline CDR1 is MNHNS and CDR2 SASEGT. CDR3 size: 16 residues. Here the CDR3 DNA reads TGTGCCAGCAGTGATATTCTCGACAGGTTTAATGAAAAACTGTTTTTT. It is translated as CASSDILDRFNEKLFF.

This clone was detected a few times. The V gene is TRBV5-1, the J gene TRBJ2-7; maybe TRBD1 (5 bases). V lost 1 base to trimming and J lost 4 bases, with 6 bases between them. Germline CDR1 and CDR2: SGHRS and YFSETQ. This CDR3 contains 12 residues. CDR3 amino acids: CASSLQGYEQYF. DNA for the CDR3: TGCGCCAGCAGCTTGCAGGGTTACGAGCAGTACTTC.

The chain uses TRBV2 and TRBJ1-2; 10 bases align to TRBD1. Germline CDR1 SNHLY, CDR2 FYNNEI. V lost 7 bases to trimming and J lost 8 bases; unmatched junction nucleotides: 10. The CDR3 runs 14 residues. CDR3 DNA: TGTGCCAGCAACCTAATATGGACAGGGGGAGGCTACACCTTC. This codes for CASNLIWTGGGYTF.

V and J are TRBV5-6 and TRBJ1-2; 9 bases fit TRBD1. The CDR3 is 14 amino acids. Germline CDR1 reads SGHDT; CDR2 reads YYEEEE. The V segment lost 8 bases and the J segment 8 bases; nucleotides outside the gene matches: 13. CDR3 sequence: CASNRDRETTGYTF. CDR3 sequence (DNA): TGTGCCAGTAACCGGGACAGGGAAACTACCGGCTACACCTTC.